The T cell receptor beta chain described here comes from a study of Ad26.COV2.S vaccination and SARS-CoV-2 variants. At the level of the study: The vaccine Ad26.COV2.S was put into the muscle once, or twice with 56 days between.

Study findings and constraints: People given the vaccine had a wider spike-specific TCR breadth than placebo recipients did. TCR breadth and depth analyses may have underestimated total T cell responses.

Regarding this clone: The target antigen is unknown.

The CDR3 is made up of 17 amino acids. Germline V CDR1 and CDR2: KGHSH, LQKENI. V gave up 3 bases and J gave up 3 bases, with 20 bases separating them. Produced via immunoSEQ multiplex PCR; TCRdb's table is partial and in-frame only. The sample has about 460,000 clones; about 88% are singletons. Noted treatment: 15 to 20 received Ad26.COV2.S at low or high dose, single or two shots; roughly five received placebo; per-sample allocation not given. The samples date from day 63 after the first vaccine or placebo injection. The source is a person aged 18-60 years who received the Ad26.COV2.S COVID-19 vaccine or a placebo. This chain links TRBV18 with TRBJ1-1; possible D gene TRBD1, 6 bases. Sequenced material: peripheral blood, taken in a trial of Ad26.COV2.S vaccine versus placebo. The CDR3 DNA sequence: TGTGCCAGCTCACCGAGGGTTGCGAGGGGGTGGGACACTGAAGCTTTCTTT. It translates to CASSPRVARGWDTEAFF.